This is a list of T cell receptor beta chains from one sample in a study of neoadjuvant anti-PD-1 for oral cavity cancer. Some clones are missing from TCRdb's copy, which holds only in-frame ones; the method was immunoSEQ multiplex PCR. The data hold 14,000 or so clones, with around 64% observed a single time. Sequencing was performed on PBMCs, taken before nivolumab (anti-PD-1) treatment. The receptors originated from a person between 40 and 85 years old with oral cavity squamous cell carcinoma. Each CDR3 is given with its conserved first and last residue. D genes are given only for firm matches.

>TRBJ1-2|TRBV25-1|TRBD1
CASSDKLGTANYGYTF
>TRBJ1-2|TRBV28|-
CASSPEAVYGYTF
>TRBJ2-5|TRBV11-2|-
CASSLGQGLQETQYF
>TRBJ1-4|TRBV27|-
CASSSKRGALTQKLFF
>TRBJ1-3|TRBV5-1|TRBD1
CASSLEGALGNTIYF
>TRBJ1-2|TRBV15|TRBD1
CATSRSTGGAANYGYTF
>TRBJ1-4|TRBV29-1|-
CSVSSAEKLFF
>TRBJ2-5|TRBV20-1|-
CSATLVETQYF
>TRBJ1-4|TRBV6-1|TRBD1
CASSRDRDEKLFF
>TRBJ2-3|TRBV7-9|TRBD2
CASSLGRLAGPIATDTQYF
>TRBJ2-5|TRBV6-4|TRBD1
CASSISSGTGGKETQYF
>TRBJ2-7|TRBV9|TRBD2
CASSVRDGGSVYEQYF
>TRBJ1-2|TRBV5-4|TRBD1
CASSLVHGQGLGYGYTF
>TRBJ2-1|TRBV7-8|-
CASSYSNSYNEQFF
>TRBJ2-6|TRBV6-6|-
CASRVITGANVLTF
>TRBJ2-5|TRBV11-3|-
CASSLEGLETQYF
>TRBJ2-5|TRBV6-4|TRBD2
CASSDLWTSGRAKETQYF
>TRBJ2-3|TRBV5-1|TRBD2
CASSSRTSAPPDTQYF
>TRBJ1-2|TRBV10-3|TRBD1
CAISARTGDGYTF
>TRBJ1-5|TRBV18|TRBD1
CASSPRDRGYDQPQHF
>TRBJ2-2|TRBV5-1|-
CASSAGGELFF
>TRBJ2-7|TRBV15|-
CATSPSLGAGDEQYF
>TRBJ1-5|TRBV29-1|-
CSVSVGQGRNQPQHF
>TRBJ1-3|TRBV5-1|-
CASSPQTSSGNTIYF
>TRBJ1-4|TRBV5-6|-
CASSLDGVPTNEKLFF
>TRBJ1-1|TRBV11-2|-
CASSLFGTSTEAFF
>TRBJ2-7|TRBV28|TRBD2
CASRRGTSGSYEQYF
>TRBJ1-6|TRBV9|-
CASSPQTGAVSPLHF
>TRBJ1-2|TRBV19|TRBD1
CASSPINRGSDYGYTF
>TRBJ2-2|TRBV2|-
CANRPNTGELFF
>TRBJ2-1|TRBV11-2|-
CASSLRTRKVNEQFF
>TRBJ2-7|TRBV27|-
CASRVNQGLDLTYEQYF
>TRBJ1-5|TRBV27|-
CASSPATNQPQHF
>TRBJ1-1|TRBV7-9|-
CASSFGIGPNTEAFF
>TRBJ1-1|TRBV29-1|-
CSVEQRPSGTEAFF
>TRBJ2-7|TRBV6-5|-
CASSYSAGANYEQYF
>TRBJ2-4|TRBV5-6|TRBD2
CASSLERGPGAKNIQYF
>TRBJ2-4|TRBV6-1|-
CASERGPLDKNIQYF
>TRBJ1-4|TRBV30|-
CACQQATNEKLFF
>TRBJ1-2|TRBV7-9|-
CASSLGGRGYTF
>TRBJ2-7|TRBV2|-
CARIDLVNTSEQYF
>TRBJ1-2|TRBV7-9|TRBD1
CASSSRTGGSDGYTF